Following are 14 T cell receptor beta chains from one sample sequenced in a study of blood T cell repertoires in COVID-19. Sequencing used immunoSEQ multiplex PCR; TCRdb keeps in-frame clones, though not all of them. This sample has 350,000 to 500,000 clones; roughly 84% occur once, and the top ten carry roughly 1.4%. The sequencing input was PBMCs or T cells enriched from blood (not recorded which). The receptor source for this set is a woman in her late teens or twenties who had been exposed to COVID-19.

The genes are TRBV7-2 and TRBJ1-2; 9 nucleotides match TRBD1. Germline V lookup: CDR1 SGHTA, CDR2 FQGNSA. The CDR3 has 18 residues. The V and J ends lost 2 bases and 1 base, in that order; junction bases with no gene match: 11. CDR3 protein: CASSLNSVGTGLNYGYTF. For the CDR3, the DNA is TGTGCCAGCAGCTTAAATTCGGTAGGGACAGGGCTTAACTATGGCTACACCTTC.

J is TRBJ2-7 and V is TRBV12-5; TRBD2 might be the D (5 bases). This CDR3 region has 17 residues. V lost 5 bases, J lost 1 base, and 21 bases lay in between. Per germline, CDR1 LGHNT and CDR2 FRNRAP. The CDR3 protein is CASGNAPAGLLSYEQYF. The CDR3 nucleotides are TGTGCTAGTGGTAACGCGCCAGCAGGACTTCTTTCCTACGAGCAGTACTTC. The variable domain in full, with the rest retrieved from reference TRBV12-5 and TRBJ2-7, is DARVTQTPRHKVTEMGQEVTMRCQPILGHNTVFWYRQTMMQGLELLAYFRNRAPLDDSGMPKDRFSAEMPDATLATLKIQPSEPRDSAVYFCASGNAPAGLLSYEQYFGPGTRLTVT.

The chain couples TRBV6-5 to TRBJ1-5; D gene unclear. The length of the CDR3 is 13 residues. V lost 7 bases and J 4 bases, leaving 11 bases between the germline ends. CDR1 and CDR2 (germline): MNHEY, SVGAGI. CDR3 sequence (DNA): TGTGCCAGCACGGAGGAACAGAATCAGCCCCAGCATTTT. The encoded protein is CASTEEQNQPQHF.

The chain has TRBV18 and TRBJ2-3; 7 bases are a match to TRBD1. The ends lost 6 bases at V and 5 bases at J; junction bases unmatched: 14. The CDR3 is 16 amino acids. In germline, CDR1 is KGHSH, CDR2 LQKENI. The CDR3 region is CASSRQGGGFGDTQYF. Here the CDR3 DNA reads TGTGCCAGCTCCAGACAGGGCGGTGGCTTCGGAGATACGCAGTATTTT.

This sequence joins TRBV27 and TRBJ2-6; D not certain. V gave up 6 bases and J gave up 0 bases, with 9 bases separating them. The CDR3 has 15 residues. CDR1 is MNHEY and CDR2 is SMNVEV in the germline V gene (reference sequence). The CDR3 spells CASSPPSSGANVLTF. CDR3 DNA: TGTGCCAGCAGCCCGCCTAGCTCTGGGGCCAACGTCCTGACTTTC.

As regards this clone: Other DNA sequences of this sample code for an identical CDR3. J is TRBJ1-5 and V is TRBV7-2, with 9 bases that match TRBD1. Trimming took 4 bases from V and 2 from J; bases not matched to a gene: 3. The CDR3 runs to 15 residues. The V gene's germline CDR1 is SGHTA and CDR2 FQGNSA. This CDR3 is CASSSQGAGNQPQHF. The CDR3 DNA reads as TGTGCCAGCAGCTCACAGGGGGCCGGCAATCAGCCCCAGCATTTT.

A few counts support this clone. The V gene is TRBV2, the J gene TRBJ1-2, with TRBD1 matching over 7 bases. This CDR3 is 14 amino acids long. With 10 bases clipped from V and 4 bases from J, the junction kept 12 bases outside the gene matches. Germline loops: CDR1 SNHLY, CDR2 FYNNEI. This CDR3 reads CATPETGSSYGYTF. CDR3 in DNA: TGTGCCACCCCGGAGACAGGGTCCTCCTATGGCTACACCTTC.

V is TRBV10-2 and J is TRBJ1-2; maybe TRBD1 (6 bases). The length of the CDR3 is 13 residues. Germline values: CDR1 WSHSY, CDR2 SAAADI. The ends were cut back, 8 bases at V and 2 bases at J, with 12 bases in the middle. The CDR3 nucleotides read TGCGCCAGCGGATTACAGGGAAACTATGGCTACACCTTC. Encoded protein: CASGLQGNYGYTF.

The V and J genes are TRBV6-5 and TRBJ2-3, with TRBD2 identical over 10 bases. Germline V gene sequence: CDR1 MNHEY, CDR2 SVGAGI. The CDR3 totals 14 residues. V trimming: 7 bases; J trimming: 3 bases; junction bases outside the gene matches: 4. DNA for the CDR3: TGTGCCAGCACTCCTAGCGGGGGAACAGATACGCAGTATTTT. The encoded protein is CASTPSGGTDTQYF.

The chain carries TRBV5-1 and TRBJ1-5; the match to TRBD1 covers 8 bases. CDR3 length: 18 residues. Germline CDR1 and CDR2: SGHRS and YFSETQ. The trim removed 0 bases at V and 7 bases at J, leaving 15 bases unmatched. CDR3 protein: CASSLGTGSGVLSQPQHF. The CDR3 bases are TGCGCCAGCAGCTTGGGGACAGGGTCAGGGGTTCTATCCCAGCCCCAGCATTTT.

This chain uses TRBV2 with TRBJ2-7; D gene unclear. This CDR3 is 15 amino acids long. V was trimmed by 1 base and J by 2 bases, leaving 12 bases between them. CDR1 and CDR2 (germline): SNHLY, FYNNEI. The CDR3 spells CASSEVPGLAYEQYF. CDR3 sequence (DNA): TGTGCCAGCAGTGAAGTTCCAGGCCTGGCCTACGAGCAGTACTTC.

The CDR3 DNA reads as TGTGCCATCCGGCAGGGGAGTTACAATGAGCAGTTCTTC. Translating gives CAIRQGSYNEQFF. V is TRBV12-3 or TRBV12-4 and J is TRBJ2-1, with a tentative D call TRBD1 (6 bases). Trimming shortened V by 10 bases and J by 4 bases, and 14 bases separated the two germline ends. The CDR3 runs to 13 residues.

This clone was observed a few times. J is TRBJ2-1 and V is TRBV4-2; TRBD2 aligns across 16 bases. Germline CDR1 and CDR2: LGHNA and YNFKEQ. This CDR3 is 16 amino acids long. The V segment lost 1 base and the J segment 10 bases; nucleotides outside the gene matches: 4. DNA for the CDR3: TGTGCCAGCAGCCAAGCGGGACTAGCGGGGGGGCAGGAGCAGTTCTTC. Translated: CASSQAGLAGGQEQFF.

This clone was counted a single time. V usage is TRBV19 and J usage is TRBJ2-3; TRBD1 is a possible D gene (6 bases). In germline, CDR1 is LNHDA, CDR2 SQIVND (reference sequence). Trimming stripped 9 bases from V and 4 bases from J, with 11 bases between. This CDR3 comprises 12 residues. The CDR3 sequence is CASNEGADTQYF. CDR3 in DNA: TGTGCCAGCAACGAGGGGGCAGATACGCAGTATTTT.